The clone carrying this TCR beta chain came up many times. The antigen remains undetermined. TCRdb reanalysed the reads using MiXCR and keeps one entry per CDR3 protein. Among hundreds of thousands of distinct CDR3 sequences, 25% to 35% were seen once, and the ten largest hold 20%. These data belong to a study of T cell repertoires in cytomegalovirus infection. As for the study in general: CMV epitopes, recently identified HLA-C-restricted and well-studied HLA-B-restricted, were used. Whole-study results and caveats: CMV-specific TCR beta clonotypes restricted by HLA-C dominated the ex vivo response.

This clonotype originated in a human donor in good health (CMV status not recorded). Some clones in this sample may be carry-over from other donors' samples. The sequenced sample was cultured PBMCs, obtained from culture after CMV antigen stimulation.

CDR3 DNA sequence: TGTGCCAGCAGTTCCGGGGGCAGGGGCCACACTGAAGCTTTCTTT. It codes for CASSSGGRGHTEAFF. This chain connects TRBV7-8 to TRBJ1-1; D may be TRBD1 (6 bases). CDR3 length equals 15 residues. CDR1 SGHVS and CDR2 FQNEAQ come from the germline V gene. Deletions cut 6 bases from V and 3 bases from J, with 17 bases between.